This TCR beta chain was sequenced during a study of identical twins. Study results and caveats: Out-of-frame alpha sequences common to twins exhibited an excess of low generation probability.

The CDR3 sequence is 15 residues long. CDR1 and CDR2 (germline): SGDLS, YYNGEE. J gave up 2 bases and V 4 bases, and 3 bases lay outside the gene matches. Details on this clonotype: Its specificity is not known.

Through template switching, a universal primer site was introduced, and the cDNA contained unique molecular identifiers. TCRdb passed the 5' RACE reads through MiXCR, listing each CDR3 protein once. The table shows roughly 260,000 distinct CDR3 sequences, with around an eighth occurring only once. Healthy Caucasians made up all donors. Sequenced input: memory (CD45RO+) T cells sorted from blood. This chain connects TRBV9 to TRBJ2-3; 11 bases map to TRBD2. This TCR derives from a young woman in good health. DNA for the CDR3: TGTGCCAGCAGCTGGGGACTAGCGGTCACAGATACGCAGTATTTT. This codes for CASSWGLAVTDTQYF.